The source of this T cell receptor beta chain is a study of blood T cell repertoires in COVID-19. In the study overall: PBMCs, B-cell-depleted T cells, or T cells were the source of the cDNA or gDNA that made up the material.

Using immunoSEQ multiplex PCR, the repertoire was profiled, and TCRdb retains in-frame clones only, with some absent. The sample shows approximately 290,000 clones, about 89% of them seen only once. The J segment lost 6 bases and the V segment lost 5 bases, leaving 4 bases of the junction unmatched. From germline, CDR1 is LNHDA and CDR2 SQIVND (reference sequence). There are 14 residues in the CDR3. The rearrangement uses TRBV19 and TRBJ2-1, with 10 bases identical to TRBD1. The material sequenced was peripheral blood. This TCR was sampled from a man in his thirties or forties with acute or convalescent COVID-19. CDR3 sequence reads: CASSFRTGGNEQFF. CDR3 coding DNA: TGTGCCAGTAGTTTTCGGACAGGGGGCAATGAGCAGTTCTTC.